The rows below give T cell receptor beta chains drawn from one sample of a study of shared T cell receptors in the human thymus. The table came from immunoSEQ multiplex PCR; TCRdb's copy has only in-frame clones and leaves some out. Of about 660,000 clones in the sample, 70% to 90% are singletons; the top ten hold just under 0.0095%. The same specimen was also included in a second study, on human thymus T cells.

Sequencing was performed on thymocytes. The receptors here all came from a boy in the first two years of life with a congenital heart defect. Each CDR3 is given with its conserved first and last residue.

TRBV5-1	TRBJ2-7	CASSPDVLRRLPQYF
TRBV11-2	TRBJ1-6	CASSLAGIEFGSPLHF
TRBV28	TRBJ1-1	CASSSLWTGPLNTEAFF
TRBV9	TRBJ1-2	CASSVGTVSNYGYTF
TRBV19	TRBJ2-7	CASSMGQDLDEQYF
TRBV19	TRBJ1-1	CASSIKTRGKNTEAFF
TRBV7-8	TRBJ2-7	CASSALPDYSYEQYF
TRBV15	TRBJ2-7	CATSPRWTSGIPPNYEQYF
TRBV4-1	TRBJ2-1	CASSRLATDEQFF
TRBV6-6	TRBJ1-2	CATNGGGLHYGYTF
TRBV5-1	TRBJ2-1	CASSFPLAGVSPYNEQFF
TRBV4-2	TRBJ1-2	CASSQVLSRDRGLDGYTF
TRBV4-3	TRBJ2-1	CASSQEDQGAYNEQFF
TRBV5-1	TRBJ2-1	CASSPAQQGAIYNEQFF
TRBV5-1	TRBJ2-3	CASSLAADTQYF
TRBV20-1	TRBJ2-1	CSKKRESEFF
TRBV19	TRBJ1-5	CASRREGFGNQPQHF
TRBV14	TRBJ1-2	CASSQGDRHYYGYTF
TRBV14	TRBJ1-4	CASSPRGGEEKLFF
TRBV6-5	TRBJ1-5	CASSYLGGSGPQHF
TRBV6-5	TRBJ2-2	CASSSLTGFTGELFF
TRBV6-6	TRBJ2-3	CASSYSEEGDTQYF
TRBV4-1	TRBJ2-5	CASSRQGGPPREETQYF
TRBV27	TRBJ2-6	CASSRQGSGANVLTF
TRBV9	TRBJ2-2	CASSPMRRGLAYNNTGELFF
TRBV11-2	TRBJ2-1	CASSLAPVISSYNEQFF